This T cell receptor (beta chain) was captured in a study of vaccination and CD4 T cells after COVID-19. At the level of the study: Post-vaccination samples were procured at a median of around 78 days following dose two (range 14 to 241).

The Oncomine TCR Beta short-read assay was applied to DNA of cultured CD4+ T cells. Genomic DNA from cultured CD4+ T cells was extracted. TCRdb redid the calling of the PCR reads with MiXCR, one entry per CDR3 protein. The sample includes under 20,000 distinct CDR3 sequences, 40% to 45% of them seen just once. Treatment specified: approximately 9-day PBMC culture with coronavirus spike peptide pools or control peptides (ViraFEST assay). The dates of positive PCR tests extended from March through December 2020 and came before the US Alpha, Beta and Delta variants. This clonotype was detected only a few times. Antigen specificity is unknown. Germline CDR1 LNHDA, CDR2 SQIVND (reference sequence). Trimming left V 3 bases short and J 2 bases short, with 8 bases between. This CDR3 has 14 amino acids.

The sequenced material came from cultured CD4+ T cells from blood. This clonotype originated in a human donor with COVID-19. The chain couples TRBV19 to TRBJ2-4; D remains ambiguous. The CDR3 sequence is CASSILGTKNIQYF. The CDR3 bases are TGTGCCAGTAGTATTTTGGGGACCAAAAACATTCAGTACTTC.